This is a list of T cell receptor beta chains from one sample in a study of early stage breast cancer tumors. Repertoires were generated with immunoSEQ multiplex PCR, while TCRdb's copy carries only in-frame clones and drops some. The sample shows tens of thousands of clones, around 85% of them seen only once. The sequenced sample consisted of blood. The receptors derive from a person aged 55 to 75 with breast cancer. Each CDR3 is given with its conserved first and last residue. A D gene is named only where the DNA matches it firmly. Not all rows give a size; the values are once, few, many and, for expanded clones, a class.

>NA|TRBV2|once|TRBJ2-1
TGTGCCAGCAGTGCAAACGGGGCCTTCTACAATGAGCAGTTCTTC
CASSANGAFYNEQFF
>NA|TRBV5-1|few|TRBJ1-1
TGCGCCAGCAGCCTAGACACGACAGCTGAAGCTTTCTTT
CASSLDTTAEAFF
>NA|TRBV7-2|NA|TRBJ2-7
TGTGCCAGCAGCACCTGGGGTGGCGGCTACGAGCAGTACTTC
CASSTWGGGYEQYF
>TRBD1|TRBV2|NA|TRBJ1-5
TGTGCCAGCTCTAGACAGGGGCGTAATCAGCCCCAGCATTTT
CASSRQGRNQPQHF
>TRBD1|TRBV9|few|TRBJ2-7
TGTGCCAGCAGCTCCGACAGGGGGCTTGCCTACGAGCAGTACTTC
CASSSDRGLAYEQYF
>TRBD1|TRBV11-2|NA|TRBJ2-7
TGTGCCAGCAGCTCACCTGACAGGGGGGAATCCTACGAGCAGTACTTC
CASSSPDRGESYEQYF
>NA|TRBV4-2|NA|TRBJ1-2
TGTGCCAGCAGCCAAGATTCCGGCGGGGGACCTTATGGCTACACCTTC
CASSQDSGGGPYGYTF
>TRBD1|TRBV11-2|NA|TRBJ2-7
TGTGCCAGCAGCTTAGTGGGACAGGGGCATGGCGGTTTCGGGCAGTACTTC
CASSLVGQGHGGFGQYF
>TRBD1|TRBV6-6|NA|TRBJ1-2
TGTGCCAGCAGTGCGCACAACAGGGGTAATGATGGCTACACCTTC
CASSAHNRGNDGYTF
>NA|TRBV7-6|NA|TRBJ2-5
TGTGCCAGCAGCTTATCTGCAGGGGGGGTACGGGAGACCCAGTACTTC
CASSLSAGGVRETQYF
>NA|TRBV7-3|NA|TRBJ2-1
TGTGCCAGCAGCCCGGGGCGGGCCGGGTGGGCCTACAATGAGCAGTTCTTC
CASSPGRAGWAYNEQFF
>TRBD1|TRBV6-5|NA|TRBJ1-1
TGTGCCAGCACCGACATTACGACAGGGCACACTGAAGCTTTCTTT
CASTDITTGHTEAFF
>NA|TRBV6-1|NA|TRBJ1-1
TGTGCCAGCAGTGAAGAGATAACAGTCAACACTGAAGCTTTCTTT
CASSEEITVNTEAFF
>NA|TRBV11-2|NA|TRBJ1-5
TGTGCCAGCAGGCCCGGGAGGGTCCTATTCAATCAGCCCCAGCATTTT
CASRPGRVLFNQPQHF
>NA|TRBV6-5|NA|TRBJ1-1
TGTGCCGCGAGACACCCGGACACCACTGAAGCTTTCTTT
CAARHPDTTEAFF
>NA|TRBV7-7|NA|TRBJ2-2
TGTGCTAGCAGCTTCCTTGGGGTTGGGGCAGTGAACACCGGGGAGCTGTTTTTT
CASSFLGVGAVNTGELFF
>TRBD2|TRBV27|NA|TRBJ2-1
TGTGCCAGCAGTTTAAAAGGTAGCGGGGCGCACAATGAGCAGTTCTTC
CASSLKGSGAHNEQFF
>NA|TRBV30|NA|TRBJ2-1
TGTGCCTGGAGTGTACTTGGTAATGAGCAGTTCTTC
CAWSVLGNEQFF
>NA|TRBV2|few|TRBJ2-1
TGTGCCAGCAGTGAAAGGGGGGAGACCTACAATGAGCAGTTCTTC
CASSERGETYNEQFF
>NA|TRBV7-9|NA|TRBJ2-3
TGTGCCAGCAGCTTAGCGGCTAGCCAGGCAGATACGCAGTATTTT
CASSLAASQADTQYF
>NA|TRBV28|NA|TRBJ2-4
TGTGCCAGCAGTGTGAACTTAGCCAAAAACATTCAGTACTTC
CASSVNLAKNIQYF
>NA|TRBV5-1|NA|TRBJ2-1
TGCGCCAGCAGCTTGTTTATGGGGGTAAACAATGAGCAGTTCTTC
CASSLFMGVNNEQFF
>NA|TRBV6-6|NA|TRBJ1-4
TGTGCCAGCGGGCAGGGGCATGAAAAACTGTTTTTT
CASGQGHEKLFF
>NA|TRBV5-6|NA|TRBJ2-2
TGTGCCAGCAGCCACCCGGACAGCCCGAACACCGGGGAGCTGTTTTTT
CASSHPDSPNTGELFF
>TRBD1|TRBV29-1|NA|TRBJ2-6
TGCAGCGTTGAAGGGACAGGGGACTCTGGGGCCAACGTCCTGACTTTC
CSVEGTGDSGANVLTF
>NA|TRBV7-2|NA|TRBJ2-5
TGTGCCAGCAGCTTAGCGGGAGGAGAGACCCAGTACTTC
CASSLAGGETQYF
>TRBD1|TRBV6-1|once|TRBJ1-5
TGTGCCAGCAGTGGCCGGTGGGACAGGTCTTATAGCAATCAGCCCCAGCATTTT
CASSGRWDRSYSNQPQHF
>NA|TRBV6-1|NA|TRBJ2-6
TGTGCCAGCAGTGAACCCGGGGCCAACGTCCTGACTTTC
CASSEPGANVLTF
>NA|TRBV28|NA|TRBJ2-3
TGTGCCAGCAGTTCCCCGCAAGCGGTAGCAGATACGCAGTATTTT
CASSSPQAVADTQYF
>NA|TRBV5-6|NA|TRBJ2-3
TGTGCCAGCAGCTCTCCGCGGGCGGGGGATACGCAGTATTTT
CASSSPRAGDTQYF
>TRBD2|TRBV29-1|once|TRBJ2-1
TGCAGCGTTGCCGGGACTAGCGGGGGGAGCTCCTACAATGAGCAGTTCTTC
CSVAGTSGGSSYNEQFF
>NA|TRBV9|once|TRBJ2-3
TGTGCCAGCAGCGTAGCCGCGGGTGGGGTCACAGATACGCAGTATTTT
CASSVAAGGVTDTQYF
>NA|TRBV9|NA|TRBJ2-3
TGTGCCAGCAGCGTAGCCCGGGCAGATACGCAGTATTTT
CASSVARADTQYF
>TRBD1|TRBV7-2|NA|TRBJ2-7
TGTGCCCTCCGGGACAGTATCCACGAGCAGTACTTC
CALRDSIHEQYF
>TRBD2|TRBV4-3|NA|TRBJ2-7
TGCGCCAGCAGCCAGTCTAGCGGGAGGTCCTACGAGCAGTACTTC
CASSQSSGRSYEQYF
>NA|TRBV29-1|NA|TRBJ2-3
TGCAGCGTTGGCGGGGACACAGATACGCAGTATTTT
CSVGGDTDTQYF
>TRBD1|TRBV28|few|TRBJ2-7
TGTGCCAGCAGCGACCGGGACAGACGCTTGGAGCAGTACTTC
CASSDRDRRLEQYF
>NA|TRBV29-1|NA|TRBJ2-3
TGCAGCGCCGTGGGGGGACCCACGAGCACAGATACGCAGTATTTT
CSAVGGPTSTDTQYF
>NA|TRBV7-2|NA|TRBJ1-4
TGTGCCAGCAGCTCGGGGGCAACTAATGAAAAACTGTTTTTT
CASSSGATNEKLFF
>NA|TRBV5-4|NA|TRBJ1-1
TGTGCCAGCAGCCCGTTCGGTCCGGGGTTGAACACTGAAGCTTTCTTT
CASSPFGPGLNTEAFF
>TRBD2|TRBV28|NA|TRBJ2-5
TGTGCCAGCAGCCATGAGCGGGGGTGGCAGACCCAGTACTTC
CASSHERGWQTQYF